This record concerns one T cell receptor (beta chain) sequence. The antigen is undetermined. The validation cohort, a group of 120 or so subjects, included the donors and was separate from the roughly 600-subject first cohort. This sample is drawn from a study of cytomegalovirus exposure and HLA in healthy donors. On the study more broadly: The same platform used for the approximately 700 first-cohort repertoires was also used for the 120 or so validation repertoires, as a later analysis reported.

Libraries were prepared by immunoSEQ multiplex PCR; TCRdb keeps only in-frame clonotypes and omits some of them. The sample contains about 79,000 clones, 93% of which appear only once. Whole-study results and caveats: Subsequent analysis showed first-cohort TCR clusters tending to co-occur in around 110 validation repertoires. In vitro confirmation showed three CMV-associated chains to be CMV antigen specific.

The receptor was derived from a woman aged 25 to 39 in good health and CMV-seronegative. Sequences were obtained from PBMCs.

CDR3 sequence: CASTTIKGVKGVETQYF. CDR3 coding DNA: TGTGCCAGCACCACGATCAAGGGGGTTAAGGGAGTTGAGACCCAGTACTTC. The chain uses TRBV7-9 and TRBJ2-5; possibly TRBD1 for D (6 bases). Between the trimmed V and J ends, which lost 7 bases and 5 bases, there was a span of 26 bases. Germline CDR1 reads SEHNR; CDR2 reads FQNEAQ (reference sequence). The CDR3 totals 17 residues.